The entry below describes one T cell receptor (beta chain). The assay was immunoSEQ multiplex PCR, and TCRdb's table has in-frame clones only and misses some. The repertoire consists of 14,000 or so clones, with over 75% occurring once and the leading ten covering 5% to 6.5%. The source of the sample is a study of blood T cell dynamics during melanoma immunotherapy. Study information: Patients with metastatic melanoma got pembrolizumab or nivolumab-ipilimumab as first-line care.

Time point indicated: pre-treatment baseline. Blood was drawn before treatment and at week 3 after checkpoint blockade. V shed 1 base and J shed 0 bases, with 11 bases lying between them. Germline values: CDR1 SGHTA, CDR2 FQGNSA. The CDR3 sequence is 16 residues long. The clonotype originates from a human donor with melanoma. The sequencing here drew on blood, taken from a patient treated with checkpoint blockade. V is TRBV7-2 and J is TRBJ2-3, with D uncertain. As DNA, the CDR3 is TGTGCCAGCAGCTTAGTAAAAGTCACTAGCACAGATACGCAGTATTTT. It yields the protein CASSLVKVTSTDTQYF.